A selection of T cell receptor beta chains follows, all from one sample in a study of post-analysis software for immune sequencing data. TCRdb recomputed calls from the PCR reads with MiXCR, one row per CDR3 protein. The table has about 810,000 distinct CDR3 sequences, about 53% seen once; the top ten hold about 4.5%. Sequencing was carried out using blood. The receptors were gathered from a girl aged 10 to 17 with multiple sclerosis. Both conserved end residues are trimmed from each CDR3. The order of the fields is clone size, V gene, CDR3 protein. The size field is filled for only some rows; it gives once, few, many or a size class.

>.|TRBV12-3/TRBV12-4
ASRGEGSEQY
>.|TRBV5-1
ASSSGLRLH
>.|TRBV6-4
ASSILAGVTYEQY
>.|TRBV10-3
AISENGAPYEQY
>many|TRBV29-1
SVVTGFEQY
>.|TRBV5-1
ASSPGGTRRTNEQY
>.|TRBV10-3
AISESRTPGANVLT
>many|TRBV6-4
ASSDQSGAGANVLT
>few|TRBV7-9
ASSRPVTSIDEQF
>once|TRBV19
ASSSRQGQAHEQY
>.|TRBV9
ASSSSSGTGTGYT
>.|TRBV28
ASSLNPRALAKGRNEQF